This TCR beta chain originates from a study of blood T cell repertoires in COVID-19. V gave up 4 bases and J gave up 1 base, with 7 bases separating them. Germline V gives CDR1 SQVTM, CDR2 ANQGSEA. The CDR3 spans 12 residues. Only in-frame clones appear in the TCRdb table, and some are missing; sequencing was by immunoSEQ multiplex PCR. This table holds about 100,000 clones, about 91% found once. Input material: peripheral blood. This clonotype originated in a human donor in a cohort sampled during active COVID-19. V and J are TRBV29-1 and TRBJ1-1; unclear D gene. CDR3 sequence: CSVVGGNTEAFF. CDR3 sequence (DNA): TGCAGCGTTGTCGGCGGGAACACTGAAGCTTTCTTT.